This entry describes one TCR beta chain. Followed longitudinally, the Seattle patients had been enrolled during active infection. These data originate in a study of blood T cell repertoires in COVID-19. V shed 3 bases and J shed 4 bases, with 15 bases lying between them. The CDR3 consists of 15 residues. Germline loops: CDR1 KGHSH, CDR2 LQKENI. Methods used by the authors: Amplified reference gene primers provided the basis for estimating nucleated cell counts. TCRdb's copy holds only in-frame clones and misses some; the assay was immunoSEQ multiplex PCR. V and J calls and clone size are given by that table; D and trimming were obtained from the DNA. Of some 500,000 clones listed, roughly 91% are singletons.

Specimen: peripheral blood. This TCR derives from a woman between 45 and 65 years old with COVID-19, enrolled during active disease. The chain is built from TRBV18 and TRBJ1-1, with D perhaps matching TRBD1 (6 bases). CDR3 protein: CASSPETGGGTEAFF. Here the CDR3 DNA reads TGTGCCAGCTCACCGGAGACAGGCGGAGGCACTGAAGCTTTCTTT.